These 21 T cell receptor beta chains were sequenced from one sample in a study of long-term antiretroviral therapy in people with HIV. Sequencing used immunoSEQ v3.0 at survey level. Clones were read by immunoSEQ multiplex PCR, and TCRdb kept only the in-frame ones, dropping some. The sample includes about 18,000 clones, around 91% of them seen just once. The material sequenced was unsorted PBMCs, taken 3 years after starting antiretroviral therapy. These receptors came from a man aged 50-59 years with HIV.

V usage is TRBV6-1 and J usage is TRBJ2-7, with a weak D call TRBD1 (7 bases). The CDR3 extends over 14 amino acids. V lost 9 bases and J 3 bases, leaving 18 bases between the germline ends. CDR1 is MNHNS and CDR2 is SASEGT in the germline V gene. CDR3 protein: CASKGAGGVYEQYF. CDR3 nucleotides: TGTGCCAGTAAGGGGGCTGGCGGGGTCTACGAGCAGTACTTC.

CDR3 in amino acids: CASRLSGPNQPQHF. CDR3 in DNA: TGTGCCAGCAGACTTTCGGGACCGAATCAGCCCCAGCATTTT. The chain recombines TRBV27 with TRBJ1-5; D perhaps matches TRBD1 (5 bases). The CDR3 covers 14 residues. Germline V CDR1 and CDR2: MNHEY, SMNVEV (reference sequence). The V gene lost 6 bases and the J gene lost 4 bases, with 13 bases spanning the gap.

This chain uses TRBV19 with TRBJ1-6; 7 bases line up with TRBD1. V was clipped by 5 bases and J by 4 bases; unmatched bases: 11. Germline CDR1 and CDR2: LNHDA and SQIVND (reference sequence). This CDR3 region has 17 residues. CDR3 amino acids: CASSSRQGPPYNSPLHF. DNA for the CDR3: TGTGCCAGTAGTTCCCGACAGGGACCACCTTATAATTCACCCCTCCACTTT.

This chain connects TRBV28 to TRBJ2-7; D is undetermined. Germline CDR1 reads MDHEN; CDR2 reads SYDVKM. Trimming shortened V by 8 bases and J by 6 bases, and 5 bases separated the two germline ends. The CDR3 spans 9 residues. CDR3 protein: CASVFEQYF. The CDR3 nucleotides read TGTGCCAGCGTCTTCGAGCAGTACTTC.

This clone was recorded once. V is TRBV5-6 and J is TRBJ2-1, with 8 positions matching TRBD1. Germline CDR1 is SGHDT and CDR2 is YYEEEE. J was trimmed by 1 base and V by 0 bases; bases with no gene match: 6. The CDR3 has 17 residues. The CDR3: CASSLGDRRFSYNEQFF. Written as DNA, the CDR3 is TGTGCCAGCAGCTTGGGGGACAGGCGATTTTCCTACAATGAGCAGTTCTTC.

The chain recombines TRBV11-3 with TRBJ2-7; D not certain. The V end was cut by 5 bases, the J end by 3 bases, with 5 bases between. CDR1 and CDR2 from the germline V gene are SGHNT and YENEEA. The CDR3 has 11 amino acids. The CDR3 reads CASSDGYEQYF. In nucleotides, the CDR3 is TGTGCCAGCAGCGACGGCTACGAGCAGTACTTC.

This rearrangement joins TRBV6-5 to TRBJ1-4, with 8 bases aligning to TRBD1. Germline CDR1 and CDR2: MNHEY and SVGAGI. This CDR3 region has 12 residues. With V trimmed by 2 bases and J by 12 bases, 2 bases remained unmatched. The CDR3 nucleotides read TGTGCCAGCAGTTACGGACAGGGAGAACTGTTTTTT. It codes for CASSYGQGELFF.

The rearrangement uses TRBV19 and TRBJ1-6, with 7 bases that match TRBD1. CDR3 length: 16 amino acids. The V gene end was trimmed by 1 base and the J gene end by 8 bases; junction bases not matched to a gene: 8. Germline V CDR1 and CDR2: LNHDA, SQIVND (reference sequence). The CDR3 region is CASSIAPTGYDSPLHF. The CDR3 bases are TGTGCCAGTAGTATAGCCCCGACAGGGTACGATTCACCCCTCCACTTT. Variable domain in full (rest from reference TRBV19 and TRBJ1-6): DGGITQSPKYLFRKEGQNVTLSCEQNLNHDAMYWYRQDPGQGLRLIYYSQIVNDFQKGDIAEGYSVSREKKESFPLTVTSAQKNPTAFYLCASSIAPTGYDSPLHFGNGTRLTVT.

This sequence joins TRBV7-2 and TRBJ2-7, with a weak D call TRBD2 (6 bases). The CDR3 covers 15 residues. Trimming cost V 5 bases and J 1 base, with 15 bases left between them. Germline V gives CDR1 SGHTA, CDR2 FQGNSA. The CDR3 here is CASSPGWGVSYEQYF. For the CDR3, the DNA is TGTGCCAGCAGCCCCGGGTGGGGGGTTTCCTACGAGCAGTACTTC.

The gene calls are TRBV7-9 and TRBJ1-5; 8 bases align to TRBD1. V gave up 4 bases and J gave up 7 bases; unmatched junction bases: 12. Germline CDR1 and CDR2: SEHNR and FQNEAQ (reference sequence). This CDR3 has 16 residues. Written as DNA, the CDR3 is TGTGCCAGCAGCTCCACCGGGACAGGCCCTGAGCAGCCCCAGCATTTT. Translated, it gives CASSSTGTGPEQPQHF.

The chain has TRBV29-1 and TRBJ2-3; D call uncertain. Germline-derived CDR1 and CDR2 are SQVTM and ANQGSEA. The CDR3 extends over 12 amino acids. Trimming cost V 2 bases and J 6 bases, with 9 bases left between them. CDR3: CSVEWPSDTQYF. CDR3 DNA: TGCAGCGTTGAATGGCCGTCGGATACGCAGTATTTT.

The rearrangement uses TRBV19 and TRBJ1-2; TRBD1 might be the D (5 bases). Germline V CDR1 and CDR2: LNHDA, SQIVND (reference sequence). This CDR3 is built from 14 residues. The V gene lost 3 bases and the J gene lost 4 bases, with 12 bases spanning the gap. CDR3 DNA sequence: TGTGCCAGTAGTATGACAGCCGCGCCCTATGGCTACACCTTC. This encodes CASSMTAAPYGYTF.

This chain links TRBV28 with TRBJ2-7, with TRBD1 matching over 7 bases. Trimming cost V 5 bases and J 6 bases; bases outside gene matches: 1. CDR1 MDHEN and CDR2 SYDVKM come from the germline V gene. This CDR3 has 11 amino acids. Here the CDR3 DNA reads TGTGCCAGCAGTCCAGGGGGCGAGCAGTACTTC. It encodes CASSPGGEQYF. Full variable domain (outside the CDR3, taken from reference TRBV28 and TRBJ2-7): DVKVTQSSRYLVKRTGEKVFLECVQDMDHENMFWYRQDPGLGLRLIYFSYDVKMKEKGDIPEGYSVSREKKERFSLILESASTNQTSMYLCASSPGGEQYFGPGTRLTVT.

The chain carries TRBV29-1 and TRBJ1-1; possibly TRBD1 for D (5 bases). The ends were cut back, 5 bases at V and 0 bases at J, with 10 bases in the middle. The CDR3 covers 13 residues. Germline V gives CDR1 SQVTM, CDR2 ANQGSEA. CDR3 sequence reads: CSVPGTVNTEAFF. CDR3 nucleotide sequence: TGCAGCGTTCCCGGGACGGTGAACACTGAAGCTTTCTTT. Looking up the rest from reference TRBV29-1 and TRBJ1-1 gives the full variable domain: SAVISQKPSRDICQRGTSLTIQCQVDSQVTMMFWYRQQPGQSLTLIATANQGSEATYESGFVIDKFPISRPNLTFSTLTVSNMSPEDSSIYLCSVPGTVNTEAFFGQGTRLTVV.

This clone was found a few times. This chain joins TRBV5-5 and TRBJ2-7, with 12 bases aligning to TRBD1. Trimming at V came to 4 bases and at J to 5 bases, leaving 10 bases not matched to a gene. Germline CDR1 reads SGHKS; CDR2 reads YYEKEE (reference sequence). CDR3 length equals 16 residues. The CDR3 region has the DNA TGTGCCAGCAGCCAGTGGGGGGGACAGGGGGCTGACGAGCAGTACTTC. Translating it yields CASSQWGGQGADEQYF. The variable domain in full, completed from reference TRBV5-5 and TRBJ2-7, reads DAGVTQSPTHLIKTRGQQVTLRCSPISGHKSVSWYQQVLGQGPQFIFQYYEKEERGRGNFPDRFSARQFPNYSSELNVNALLLGDSALYLCASSQWGGQGADEQYFGPGTRLTVT.

Details on this clone: The identical CDR3 is also encoded by other nucleotide sequences in the sample. V usage is TRBV18 and J usage is TRBJ2-7, with TRBD2 matching 7 bases. Germline CDR1 KGHSH, CDR2 LQKENI. This CDR3 is 12 amino acids long. The trim removed 2 bases at V and 6 bases at J, leaving 1 base unmatched. CDR3: CASSPASGEQYF. The CDR3, as DNA: TGTGCCAGCTCACCAGCTAGCGGCGAGCAGTACTTC.

V is TRBV19 and J is TRBJ2-7, with D hard to call. The V end lost 7 bases, the J end lost 2 bases, and 12 bases lay between the germline ends. CDR3 length equals 13 residues. Germline loops: CDR1 LNHDA, CDR2 SQIVND (reference sequence). This chain's CDR3 is CASKFSGTYEQYF. The CDR3 region has the DNA TGTGCCAGTAAGTTCTCAGGTACCTACGAGCAGTACTTC. The variable domain in full, with the rest retrieved from reference TRBV19 and TRBJ2-7, is DGGITQSPKYLFRKEGQNVTLSCEQNLNHDAMYWYRQDPGQGLRLIYYSQIVNDFQKGDIAEGYSVSREKKESFPLTVTSAQKNPTAFYLCASKFSGTYEQYFGPGTRLTVT.

The gene calls are TRBV6-5 and TRBJ1-5; perhaps TRBD1 as D (5 bases). The germline CDR1 and CDR2 sequences are MNHEY and SVGAGI. V shed 6 bases and J shed 4 bases, with 13 bases lying between them. The CDR3 extends over 14 amino acids. The chain's CDR3 is CASSPGDGNQPQHF. The CDR3 nucleotides are TGTGCCAGCAGCCCCGGGGACGGAAATCAGCCCCAGCATTTT.

CDR3 sequence: CASSLEKDEKLFF. CDR3 in DNA: TGTGCCAGCAGCTTAGAGAAGGATGAAAAACTGTTTTTT. V usage is TRBV7-2 and J usage is TRBJ1-4; unclear D gene. Per germline, CDR1 SGHTA and CDR2 FQGNSA. V was shortened by 1 base and J by 6 bases, with 6 bases between the two germline ends. This CDR3 is 13 amino acids long.

This chain connects TRBV28 to TRBJ1-1; tentative D call: TRBD1 (6 bases). The V end lost 5 bases, the J end lost 8 bases, and 12 bases lay between the germline ends. Germline CDR1 is MDHEN and CDR2 is SYDVKM. This CDR3 has 12 residues. The CDR3 DNA reads as TGTGCCAGCAGTCTCTCAACAGGGGAAGCTTTCTTT. As protein: CASSLSTGEAFF. Variable domain in full (rest from reference TRBV28 and TRBJ1-1): DVKVTQSSRYLVKRTGEKVFLECVQDMDHENMFWYRQDPGLGLRLIYFSYDVKMKEKGDIPEGYSVSREKKERFSLILESASTNQTSMYLCASSLSTGEAFFGQGTRLTVV.

The sample holds one count of this clone. The genes are TRBV5-5 and TRBJ2-7; D gene uncertain. Deletions cut 0 bases from V and 6 bases from J, with 7 bases between. Germline CDR1 and CDR2: SGHKS and YYEKEE (reference sequence). This CDR3 comprises 12 residues. The CDR3 here is CASSLAFLEQYF. CDR3 DNA: TGTGCCAGCAGCTTGGCCTTCCTCGAGCAGTACTTC. Filled out from reference TRBV5-5 and TRBJ2-7, the complete variable domain reads DAGVTQSPTHLIKTRGQQVTLRCSPISGHKSVSWYQQVLGQGPQFIFQYYEKEERGRGNFPDRFSARQFPNYSSELNVNALLLGDSALYLCASSLAFLEQYFGPGTRLTVT.